This is a list of T cell receptor beta chains from one sample in a study of post-analysis software for immune sequencing data. TCRdb recomputed calls from the PCR reads with MiXCR, one row per CDR3 protein. The profile covers some 800,000 distinct CDR3 sequences, with around 45% appearing a single time and approximately 4.4% taken by the ten largest. Sequencing input: blood. Every receptor here comes from a girl aged 5-17 years with multiple sclerosis. CDR3s include the opening cysteine and the closing phenylalanine or tryptophan. Each record gives: D gene, V gene, J gene, CDR3 protein. A D gene is named only where the DNA matches it firmly.

D: NA; V: TRBV5-6; J: TRBJ2-7; CDR3: CASSFGRVFYEQYF
D: TRBD2; V: TRBV4-3; J: TRBJ2-7; CDR3: CASSQRAGAYEQYF
D: NA; V: TRBV24-1; J: TRBJ1-5; CDR3: CATSGNWNQPQHF
D: TRBD2; V: TRBV29-1; J: TRBJ2-1; CDR3: CSVDPSGSENEQFF
D: NA; V: TRBV5-1; J: TRBJ2-1; CDR3: CASSAFGRSVDEQFF
D: TRBD2; V: TRBV29-1; J: TRBJ2-3; CDR3: CSVPPSTSGGTDTQYF
D: NA; V: TRBV7-8; J: TRBJ2-3; CDR3: CASSLDPCPTQYF
D: NA; V: TRBV28; J: TRBJ2-7; CDR3: CASSPPQGGSEQYF
D: NA; V: TRBV6-5; J: TRBJ2-3; CDR3: CASSPFRRAADTQYF
D: TRBD1; V: TRBV6-6; J: TRBJ2-5; CDR3: CASRYLADRGPQETQYF
D: NA; V: TRBV15; J: TRBJ1-5; CDR3: CATSRGSPNSNQPQHF
D: NA; V: TRBV12-3/TRBV12-4; J: TRBJ1-1; CDR3: CASSYLENTEAFF
D: NA; V: TRBV12-3/TRBV12-4; J: TRBJ1-1; CDR3: CASSLNLGTEAFF
D: TRBD2; V: TRBV20-1; J: TRBJ2-3; CDR3: CSAGRVSGEAGPSTDTQYF
D: TRBD2; V: TRBV20-1; J: TRBJ2-7; CDR3: CSARGLPGYEQYF
D: NA; V: TRBV28; J: TRBJ2-7; CDR3: CASSRSNGAYEQYF
D: TRBD1; V: TRBV7-9; J: TRBJ2-3; CDR3: CASSLTLPGQDLSSTDTQYF
D: TRBD2; V: TRBV20-1; J: TRBJ2-1; CDR3: CSAPPGLAGNNEQFF
D: NA; V: TRBV7-8; J: TRBJ2-3; CDR3: CASSFPGLAYSTDTQYF
D: TRBD1; V: TRBV5-1; J: TRBJ2-1; CDR3: CASSSTPGQGVNEQFF
D: NA; V: TRBV12-3/TRBV12-4; J: NA; CDR3: CASRGENSYEQYF
D: NA; V: TRBV7-3; J: TRBJ1-1; CDR3: CASSLLAHPGISTEAFF
D: NA; V: TRBV4-1; J: TRBJ2-1; CDR3: CASTEEIQGYNEQFF
D: TRBD1; V: TRBV20-1; J: TRBJ1-2; CDR3: CSARDLGQAYGYTF
D: NA; V: TRBV27; J: TRBJ2-7; CDR3: CASSLSSRSLYEQYF
D: NA; V: TRBV2; J: TRBJ1-5; CDR3: CASSGGRRAFPGQPQHF
D: TRBD2; V: TRBV20-1; J: TRBJ2-1; CDR3: CSARDRGLAGRSSYNEQFF
D: NA; V: TRBV10-3; J: TRBJ2-5; CDR3: CAINSGLRGETQYF
D: TRBD2; V: TRBV11-3; J: TRBJ2-7; CDR3: CASSSTGLATYEQYF
D: TRBD2; V: TRBV12-3/TRBV12-4; J: TRBJ2-5; CDR3: CASSLRTSGHPLQETQYF
D: NA; V: TRBV20-1; J: TRBJ1-2; CDR3: CSARGGGDGYTF
D: TRBD1; V: TRBV9; J: TRBJ1-5; CDR3: CASSVGGTGANQPQHF
D: TRBD2; V: TRBV18; J: TRBJ2-1; CDR3: CASSSGTSGVNEQFF
D: NA; V: TRBV9; J: NA; CDR3: CASSVEKLRSGGNNEQYF
D: NA; V: TRBV7-9; J: TRBJ2-1; CDR3: CASSTRVGEQFF
D: TRBD2; V: TRBV4-2; J: TRBJ2-5; CDR3: CASSQPGLAGIETQYF
D: TRBD1; V: TRBV12-3/TRBV12-4; J: TRBJ2-7; CDR3: CASSAGQGIEYEQYF